This T cell receptor (beta chain) stems from a study of T cells in Graves' hyperthyroidism and ophthalmopathy. This clonotype came up a few times. Using RNA transcripts as the source, TCR beta CDR3 regions were amplified. HTBI primers were used for first-round RT-PCR of the TCR CDR3. One entry per CDR3 protein results from TCRdb running MiXCR on the multiplex PCR reads. The sample carries a few hundred thousand distinct CDR3 sequences, about 15% recorded once. This CDR3 comprises 17 residues. J gave up 6 bases and V 2 bases, and 15 bases lay outside the gene matches. Germline values: CDR1 MGHRA, CDR2 YSYEKL.

This receptor was obtained from a woman in her 30s with Graves' hyperthyroidism that later progressed to Graves' ophthalmopathy. V is TRBV4-1 and J is TRBJ2-7; 8 positions agree with TRBD2. The sequenced sample was blood. For the CDR3, the DNA is TGCGCCAGCAGCCAACCCCGGTCGGGTAGCGGGAAGTTCGAGCAGTACTTC. Its protein product is CASSQPRSGSGKFEQYF.